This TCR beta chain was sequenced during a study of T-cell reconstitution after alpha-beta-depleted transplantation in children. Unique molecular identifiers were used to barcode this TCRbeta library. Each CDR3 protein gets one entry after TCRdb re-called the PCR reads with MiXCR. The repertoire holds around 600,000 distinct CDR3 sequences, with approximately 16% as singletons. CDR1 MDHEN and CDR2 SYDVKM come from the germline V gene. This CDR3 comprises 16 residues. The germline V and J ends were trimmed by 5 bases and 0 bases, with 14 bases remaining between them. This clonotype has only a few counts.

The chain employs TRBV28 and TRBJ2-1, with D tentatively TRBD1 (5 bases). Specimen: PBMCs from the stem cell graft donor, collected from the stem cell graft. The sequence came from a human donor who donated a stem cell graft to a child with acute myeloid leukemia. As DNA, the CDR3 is TGTGCCAGCAGTCTCGCGGAAAGGGGCTCCTACAATGAGCAGTTCTTC. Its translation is CASSLAERGSYNEQFF.